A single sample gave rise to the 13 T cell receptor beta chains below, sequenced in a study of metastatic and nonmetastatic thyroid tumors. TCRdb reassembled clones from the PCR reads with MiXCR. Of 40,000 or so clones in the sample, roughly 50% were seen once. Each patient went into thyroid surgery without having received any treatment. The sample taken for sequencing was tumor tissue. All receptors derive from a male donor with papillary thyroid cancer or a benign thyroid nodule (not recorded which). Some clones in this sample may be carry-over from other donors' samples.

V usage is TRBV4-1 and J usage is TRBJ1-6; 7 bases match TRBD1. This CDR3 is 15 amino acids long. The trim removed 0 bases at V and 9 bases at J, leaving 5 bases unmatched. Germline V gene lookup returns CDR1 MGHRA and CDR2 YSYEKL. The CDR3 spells CASSQDPGGRSPLHF. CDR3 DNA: TGCGCCAGCAGCCAAGATCCAGGGGGGCGTTCACCCCTCCACTTT.

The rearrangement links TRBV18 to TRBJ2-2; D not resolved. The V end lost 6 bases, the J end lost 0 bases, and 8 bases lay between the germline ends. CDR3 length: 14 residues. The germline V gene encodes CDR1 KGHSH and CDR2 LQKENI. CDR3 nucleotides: TGTGCCAGCTCTAATCACGCGAACACCGGGGAGCTGTTTTTT. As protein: CASSNHANTGELFF.

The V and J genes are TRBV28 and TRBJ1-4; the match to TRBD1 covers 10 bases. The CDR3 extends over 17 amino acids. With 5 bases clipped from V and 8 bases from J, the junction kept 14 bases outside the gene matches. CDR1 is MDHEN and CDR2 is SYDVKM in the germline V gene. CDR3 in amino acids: CASSPRDRGWLREKLFF. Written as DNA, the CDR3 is TGTGCCAGCAGTCCAAGGGACAGGGGTTGGTTAAGGGAAAAACTGTTTTTT.

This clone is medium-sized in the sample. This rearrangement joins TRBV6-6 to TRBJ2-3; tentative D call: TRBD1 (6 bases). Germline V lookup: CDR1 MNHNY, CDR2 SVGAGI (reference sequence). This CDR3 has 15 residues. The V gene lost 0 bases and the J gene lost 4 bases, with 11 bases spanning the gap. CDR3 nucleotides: TGTGCCAGCAGTTACTCCCAGGGGCGTGCAGATACGCAGTATTTT. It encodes CASSYSQGRADTQYF.

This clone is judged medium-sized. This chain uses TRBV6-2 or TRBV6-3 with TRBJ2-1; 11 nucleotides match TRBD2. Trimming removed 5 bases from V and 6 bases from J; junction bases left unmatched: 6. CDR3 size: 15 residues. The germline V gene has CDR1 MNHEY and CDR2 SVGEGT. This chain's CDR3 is CASSLLAGEGNEQFF. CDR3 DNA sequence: TGTGCCAGCAGTCTACTAGCGGGAGAGGGCAATGAGCAGTTCTTC.

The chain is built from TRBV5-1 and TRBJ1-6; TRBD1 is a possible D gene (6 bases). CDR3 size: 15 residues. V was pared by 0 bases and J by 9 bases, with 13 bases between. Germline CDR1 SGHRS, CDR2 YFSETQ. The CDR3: CASSLVSGGGSPLHF. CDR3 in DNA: TGCGCCAGCAGCTTGGTATCCGGGGGCGGTTCACCCCTCCACTTT.

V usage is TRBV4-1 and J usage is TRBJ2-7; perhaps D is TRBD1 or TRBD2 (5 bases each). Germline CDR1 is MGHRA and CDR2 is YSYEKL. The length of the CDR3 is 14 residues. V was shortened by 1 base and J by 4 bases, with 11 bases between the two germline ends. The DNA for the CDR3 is TGCGCCAGCAGCCAAGTTCAGGGAGATTACGAGCAGTACTTC. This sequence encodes CASSQVQGDYEQYF.

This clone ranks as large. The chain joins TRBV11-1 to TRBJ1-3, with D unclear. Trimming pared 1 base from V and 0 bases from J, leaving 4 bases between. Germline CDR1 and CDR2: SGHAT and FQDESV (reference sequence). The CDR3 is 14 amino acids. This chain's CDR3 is CASSLGSSGNTIYF. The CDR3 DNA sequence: TGTGCCAGCAGCTTAGGATCCTCTGGAAACACCATATATTTT.

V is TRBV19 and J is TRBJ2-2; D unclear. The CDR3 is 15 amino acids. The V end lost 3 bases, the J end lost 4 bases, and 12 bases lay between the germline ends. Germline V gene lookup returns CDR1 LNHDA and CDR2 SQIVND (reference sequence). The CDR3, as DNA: TGTGCCAGTAGTATCGGAAACGGACCCACCGGGGAGCTGTTTTTT. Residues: CASSIGNGPTGELFF. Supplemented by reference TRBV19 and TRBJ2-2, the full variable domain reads DGGITQSPKYLFRKEGQNVTLSCEQNLNHDAMYWYRQDPGQGLRLIYYSQIVNDFQKGDIAEGYSVSREKKESFPLTVTSAQKNPTAFYLCASSIGNGPTGELFFGEGSRLTVL.

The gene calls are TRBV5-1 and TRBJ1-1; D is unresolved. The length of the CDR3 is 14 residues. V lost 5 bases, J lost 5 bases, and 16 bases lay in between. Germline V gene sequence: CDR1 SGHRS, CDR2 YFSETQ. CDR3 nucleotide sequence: TGCGCCAGCAGGGGAGACGGGCAGTGGACTGAAGCTTTCTTT. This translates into CASRGDGQWTEAFF.

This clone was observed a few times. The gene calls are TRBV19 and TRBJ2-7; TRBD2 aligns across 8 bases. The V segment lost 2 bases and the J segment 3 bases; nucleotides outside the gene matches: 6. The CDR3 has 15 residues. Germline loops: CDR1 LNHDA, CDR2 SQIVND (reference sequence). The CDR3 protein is CASSISSGEYYEQYF. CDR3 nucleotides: TGTGCCAGTAGTATAAGTAGCGGGGAATACTACGAGCAGTACTTC.

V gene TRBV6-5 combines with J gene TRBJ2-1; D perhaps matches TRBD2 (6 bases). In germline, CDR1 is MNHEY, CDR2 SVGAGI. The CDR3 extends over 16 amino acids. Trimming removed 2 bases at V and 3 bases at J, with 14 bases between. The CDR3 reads CASSYGSGGGYNEQFF. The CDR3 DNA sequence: TGTGCCAGCAGTTACGGTAGCGGTGGGGGCTACAATGAGCAGTTCTTC.

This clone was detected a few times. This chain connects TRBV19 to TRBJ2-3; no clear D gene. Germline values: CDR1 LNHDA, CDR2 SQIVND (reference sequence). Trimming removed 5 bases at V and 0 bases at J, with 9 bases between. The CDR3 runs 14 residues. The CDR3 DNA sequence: TGTGCCAGTAGTTCTCGTTCTAGCACAGATACGCAGTATTTT. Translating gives CASSSRSSTDTQYF. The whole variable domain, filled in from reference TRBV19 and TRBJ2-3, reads DGGITQSPKYLFRKEGQNVTLSCEQNLNHDAMYWYRQDPGQGLRLIYYSQIVNDFQKGDIAEGYSVSREKKESFPLTVTSAQKNPTAFYLCASSSRSSTDTQYFGPGTRLTVL.